The rows below give T cell receptor beta chains drawn from one sample of a study of blood T cell repertoires in COVID-19. Profiling relied on immunoSEQ multiplex PCR, and the TCRdb table lists in-frame clones only, not all of them. Of around 94,000 clones in the sample, approximately 86% were seen once. Sequencing input: peripheral blood. The origin of the receptors is a man older than 75 with acute or convalescent COVID-19. Both conserved end residues are part of each CDR3. A D gene is named only where the DNA matches it firmly. Size values are once, few and many counts, or a class for expanded clones, and some rows have none.

j_gene | abundance | d_gene | v_gene | CDR3nt | CDR3aa
TRBJ1-4 | . | . | TRBV6-6 | TGTGCCAGCAGTTACGGTAGGGAGGGAGAAAAACTGTTTTTT | CASSYGREGEKLFF
TRBJ2-5 | . | . | TRBV5-4 | TGTGCCAGCAGCTTAACAGGGAAGGGAGAGACCCAGTACTTC | CASSLTGKGETQYF
TRBJ1-5 | . | . | TRBV30 | TGTGCCTGGAGTCCGGTTTCGGTCTACAATCAGCCCCAGCATTTT | CAWSPVSVYNQPQHF
TRBJ2-7 | . | TRBD1 | TRBV2 | TGTGCCAGCAACCGGGACAGTCCTTCGGGGCAGTACTTC | CASNRDSPSGQYF
TRBJ2-1 | once | TRBD2 | TRBV5-4 | TGTGCCAGCAGCTTGGCCTCGGGAGGGGGGTCCTACAATGAGCAGTTCTTC | CASSLASGGGSYNEQFF
TRBJ1-4 | . | . | TRBV2 | TGTGCCAGCAGGATCGTCAGTGAAAAACTGTTTTTT | CASRIVSEKLFF
TRBJ2-3 | . | TRBD2 | TRBV6-6 | TGTGCCAGCAGTCGACGGACTAGCGGACACACAGATACGCAGTATTTT | CASSRRTSGHTDTQYF
TRBJ1-1 | . | . | TRBV4-1 | TGCGCCAGCAGCCAAGAGCAGGGATACACTGAAGCTTTCTTT | CASSQEQGYTEAFF
TRBJ2-5 | . | TRBD1 | TRBV2 | TGTGCCAGCAGTGATGACAGGGGGCGGGGGACCCAGTACTTC | CASSDDRGRGTQYF
TRBJ2-5 | . | TRBD2 | TRBV7-9 | TGTGCCAGCAGCTCGCGGACTAGCCGCCAAGAGACCCAGTACTTC | CASSSRTSRQETQYF
TRBJ2-7 | . | TRBD2 | TRBV19 | TGTGCCAGTAGTGGACGCCGGACTAGCGGAACCTACGAGCAGTACTTC | CASSGRRTSGTYEQYF
TRBJ2-5 | . | TRBD2 | TRBV7-2 | TGTGCCAGCAGCTTTAGGGCTAGCGGCCAAGAGACCCAGTACTTC | CASSFRASGQETQYF
TRBJ1-5 | once | . | TRBV10-1 | TGCGCCAGCAGGGGGCAGAGAAATCAGCCCCAGCATTTT | CASRGQRNQPQHF
TRBJ1-2 | few | . | TRBV7-2 | TGTGCCAGCAGCTTAGTAGGACAGTCCTATGGCTACACCTTC | CASSLVGQSYGYTF
TRBJ2-5 | . | TRBD1 | TRBV6-6 | TGTGCCAGCAGCCACAGGGGTGAGACCCAGTACTTC | CASSHRGETQYF
TRBJ1-1 | once | . | TRBV7-2 | TGTGCCAGCAGCCCCAGGGGTTGGGGGCGGATGAACACTGAAGCTTTCTTT | CASSPRGWGRMNTEAFF
TRBJ2-3 | . | TRBD1 | TRBV7-9 | TGTGCCAGCAGCTACAGGGGGGATACGCAGTATTTT | CASSYRGDTQYF
TRBJ2-5 | few | . | TRBV28 | TGTGCCAGCAGTTTAGGGCCAGAGACCCAGTACTTC | CASSLGPETQYF
TRBJ2-7 | . | TRBD2 | TRBV29-1 | TGCAGCGTTGGTGGGGGGAGGGGCAGGGCGACCTACGAGCAGTACTTC | CSVGGGRGRATYEQYF
TRBJ2-7 | once | TRBD1 | TRBV3-1/TRBV3-2 | TGTGCCAGCAGCCAAGCGGGGACAGGGGGAGCCTACGAGCAGTACTTC | CASSQAGTGGAYEQYF
TRBJ2-7 | . | . | TRBV29-1 | TGCAGCGTGGGAGGGACAGGAAACTACGAGCAGTACTTC | CSVGGTGNYEQYF
TRBJ1-6 | . | . | TRBV11-1 | TGTGCCAGCAGCTTCCGTGGGACACCCAATTCACCCCTCCACTTT | CASSFRGTPNSPLHF
TRBJ2-3 | . | . | TRBV21-1 | TGTGCCAGCACCGGACAGGGCGGAACAGATACGCAGTATTTT | CASTGQGGTDTQYF
TRBJ1-6 | . | TRBD1 | TRBV9 | TGTGCCAGCAGCCAGCGGGACAGGGGTTCACCCCTCCACTTT | CASSQRDRGSPLHF
TRBJ2-2 | . | TRBD1 | TRBV5-1 | TGCGCCAGCAGCTTGGACGCCCAGGGGGCCGGGGAGCTGTTTTTT | CASSLDAQGAGELFF
TRBJ2-5 | once | TRBD1 | TRBV6-6 | TGTGCCAGCACTCGGGACAGGGGGTCGGAAAGACAAGAGACCCAGTACTTC | CASTRDRGSERQETQYF
TRBJ2-7 | . | . | TRBV9 | TGTGCCAGCAGCGAGAGCACCGGACATACATACGAGCAGTACTTC | CASSESTGHTYEQYF
TRBJ2-7 | . | TRBD2 | TRBV7-2 | TGTGCCAGCAGCCCCCCAAGCGGGAGTGTTTACGAGCAGTACTTC | CASSPPSGSVYEQYF
TRBJ2-3 | . | . | TRBV4-1 | TGCGCCAGCAGCCAAGTTGACTCGAGGGTAGATACGCAGTATTTT | CASSQVDSRVDTQYF
TRBJ1-2 | . | TRBD1 | TRBV4-1 | TGCGCCAGCAGCCAAGATCGAGACAGGGGAGGGGGCTACACCTTC | CASSQDRDRGGGYTF
TRBJ2-1 | once | . | TRBV9 | TGTGCCAGCAGCGTAGGGAGGGAGCAGTTCTTC | CASSVGREQFF
TRBJ2-1 | . | TRBD2 | TRBV5-4 | TGTGCCAGCAGCTCACAACTAGCGGCGGAGGATGAGCAGTTCTTC | CASSSQLAAEDEQFF
TRBJ1-3 | once | . | TRBV4-2 | TGTGCCAGCAGCAAACAGGGTGGACCTGGAAACACCATATATTTT | CASSKQGGPGNTIYF
TRBJ1-1 | . | . | TRBV5-5 | TGTGCCAGCAGCTTCGGACATATGAACACTGAAGCTTTCTTT | CASSFGHMNTEAFF
TRBJ2-7 | . | TRBD1 | TRBV28 | TGTGCCAGCAGTTCCCGGGACAGGGTTTCTAAACACGAGCAGTACTTC | CASSSRDRVSKHEQYF
TRBJ2-4 | . | TRBD1 | TRBV6-5 | TGTGCCAGCAGTCTGACAGGGATGAACATTCAGTACTTC | CASSLTGMNIQYF
TRBJ1-1 | . | . | TRBV30 | TGTGCCTGGAGTAAGCGTGAAGCTTTCTTT | CAWSKREAFF
TRBJ2-3 | . | TRBD1 | TRBV5-8 | TGTGCCAGCAGCTTGGTATTTGGGACAGGGGGCACAGATACGCAGTATTTT | CASSLVFGTGGTDTQYF
TRBJ2-1 | . | TRBD2 | TRBV6-2/TRBV6-3 | TGTGCCAGCAGCGGGACTAGCGGGAGTCGTTATGAGCAGTTCTTC | CASSGTSGSRYEQFF
TRBJ2-7 | . | TRBD1 | TRBV19 | TGTGCCAGTAGTAGGGACAGGCAGCAGTACTTC | CASSRDRQQYF
TRBJ1-6 | . | TRBD1 | TRBV4-1 | TGCGCCAGCAGCCCCGGACAGGGAGGGGGAAATTCACCCCTCCACTTT | CASSPGQGGGNSPLHF
TRBJ2-2 | . | . | TRBV13 | TGTGCCAGCAGCTCAGGCAAGAACACCGGGGAGCTGTTTTTT | CASSSGKNTGELFF
TRBJ2-5 | . | . | TRBV27 | TGTGCCAGCAGTTTAAACGGGAGAGCGGAGACCCAGTACTTC | CASSLNGRAETQYF
TRBJ2-1 | . | TRBD2 | TRBV19 | TGTGCCAGTAGTCTAGCGGGAGGTACCTACAATGAGCAGTTCTTC | CASSLAGGTYNEQFF
TRBJ1-5 | few | . | TRBV27 | TGTGCCAGCAGAGGCCCGGGTAGCAATCAGCCCCAGCATTTT | CASRGPGSNQPQHF
TRBJ2-1 | . | TRBD2 | TRBV7-3 | TGTGCCAGCAGCTTAGCGGGAGGGGGCAATGAGCAGTTCTTC | CASSLAGGGNEQFF
TRBJ2-3 | . | . | TRBV28 | TGTGCCAGCAGTTCCCCGGGAACGAGAGATACGCAGTATTTT | CASSSPGTRDTQYF
TRBJ1-4 | . | TRBD1 | TRBV5-1 | TGCGCCAGCAGCTCAAGGACAGGGACTAATGAAAAACTGTTTTTT | CASSSRTGTNEKLFF
TRBJ1-5 | . | TRBD1 | TRBV27 | TGTGCCAGCAGTTTATTCGGCCGACAGGGGAATGGTCAGCCCCAGCATTTT | CASSLFGRQGNGQPQHF
TRBJ1-5 | . | . | TRBV6-5 | TGTGCCAGCAGCCCCTGGGCCCCCAATCAGCCCCAGCATTTT | CASSPWAPNQPQHF
TRBJ2-1 | . | TRBD2 | TRBV7-2 | TGTGCCAGCAGCTTAGCCCTGACTAGCGGGGTCGACTACAATGAGCAGTTCTTC | CASSLALTSGVDYNEQFF
TRBJ1-1 | few | TRBD1 | TRBV6-2/TRBV6-3 | TGTGCCAGCAGACCTCGCCCCGGGACAGGGGCGGGAGGCACTGAAGCTTTCTTT | CASRPRPGTGAGGTEAFF
TRBJ2-1 | . | . | TRBV2 | . | CASSVGQGNFGFF
TRBJ1-2 | . | . | TRBV27 | TGTGCCAGCAGTCCCGTGGAGGGGTCCTCTAACTATGGCTACACCTTC | CASSPVEGSSNYGYTF
TRBJ2-1 | . | TRBD1 | TRBV7-9 | TGTGCCAGCAGCCATGGACAGGGGGCCGACAATGAGCAGTTCTTC | CASSHGQGADNEQFF
TRBJ1-2 | once | TRBD1 | TRBV18 | TGTGCCAGCTCACCGGGACAGGGGGCGAATAGTGGCTACACCTTC | CASSPGQGANSGYTF
TRBJ1-2 | . | TRBD1 | TRBV6-6 | TGTGCCAGCAGTTACTCAAGGGACAGTCGGGGCTACACCTTC | CASSYSRDSRGYTF
TRBJ1-1 | . | . | TRBV5-6 | TGTGCCAGCAGCTTGGTCCGCAGGGATGAAGCTTTCTTT | CASSLVRRDEAFF
TRBJ2-3 | few | TRBD2 | TRBV28 | TGTGCCAGCAGATTAGCGGGAGGGGCGTACACAGATACGCAGTATTTT | CASRLAGGAYTDTQYF
TRBJ2-7 | . | TRBD1 | TRBV2 | TGTGCCAGCAAAGGACAGGCTTCTTCCTACGAGCAGTACTTC | CASKGQASSYEQYF